What follows are 23 T cell receptor beta chains derived from one specimen sequenced in a study of beta chain features in type 1 diabetes. Study results and limitations: TCRB CDR3s were moderately but significantly shorter in Type 1 diabetes patients in all four CD4+ subsets.

Expressed TCRB transcripts were sequenced because the entire RNA isolate underwent reverse transcription. Only in-frame clones appear in the TCRdb table, and some are missing; sequencing was by immunoSEQ multiplex PCR. The sample shows roughly 150,000 clones, 63% of them seen only once. These receptors have no known antigen. Sequencing was carried out using naive CD4+ T cells from blood. These receptor sequences come from a man in his thirties or forties with type 1 diabetes.

For the CDR3, the DNA is TGCGCCAGCAGAGAATCGGAATATGGCTACACCTTC. Protein sequence: CASRESEYGYTF. The chain combines TRBV5-1 with TRBJ1-2; the D is unclear. Trimming shortened V by 5 bases and J by 5 bases, and 10 bases separated the two germline ends. From germline, CDR1 is SGHRS and CDR2 YFSETQ. CDR3 size: 12 residues.

There are a few counts of this clone. The chain has TRBV30 and TRBJ2-3, with unresolved D. Germline V gives CDR1 GTSNPN, CDR2 SVGIG (reference sequence). Trimming took 1 base from V and 3 from J, leaving 5 bases between them. This CDR3 has 12 residues. Written as DNA, the CDR3 is TGTGCCTGGAGTGAAGAAACAGATACGCAGTATTTT. Translating it yields CAWSEETDTQYF.

This clone occurred a few times. V gene TRBV25-1 combines with J gene TRBJ2-7; D is possibly TRBD1 (5 bases). The CDR3 covers 14 residues. With 3 bases removed from V and 2 bases from J, the gap between germline ends came to 11 bases. Germline lookup yields CDR1 MGHDK and CDR2 SYGVNS. Here the CDR3 reads CASSEAGSPYEQYF. In nucleotides, the CDR3 is TGTGCCAGCAGTGAGGCAGGGTCCCCCTACGAGCAGTACTTC.

The J gene is TRBJ1-6, the V gene TRBV9; D is perhaps TRBD1 (5 bases). V was clipped by 5 bases and J by 6 bases, with 18 bases between them. The CDR3 spans 16 residues. The germline gives CDR1 SGDLS, CDR2 YYNGEE. CDR3 amino acids: CASSIEKQGVNSPLHF. The CDR3 nucleotides read TGTGCCAGCAGTATCGAAAAGCAGGGAGTTAATTCACCCCTCCACTTT.

The chain links TRBV13 to TRBJ1-1, with D hard to call. V was shortened by 5 bases and J by 11 bases, with 21 bases between the two germline ends. Germline CDR1 reads PRHDT; CDR2 reads FYEKMQ (reference sequence). The CDR3 covers 14 residues. CDR3 DNA: TGTGCCAGCAGCATGCTGGACCTACCCAAAGAGGCTTTCTTT. This gives the protein CASSMLDLPKEAFF.

This rearrangement joins TRBV9 to TRBJ2-5; no clear D. There are 14 residues in the CDR3. Looked up from germline, CDR1 is SGDLS and CDR2 is YYNGEE. Trimming left V 3 bases short and J 2 bases short, with 11 bases between. CDR3 in DNA: TGTGCCAGCAGCGGGATGGGCTCGCAAGAGACCCAGTACTTC. This translates into CASSGMGSQETQYF.

The chain combines TRBV29-1 with TRBJ1-1; 7 bases fit TRBD1. This CDR3 spans 13 amino acids. V was pared by 4 bases and J by 4 bases, with 6 bases of the junction left unmatched. Germline V lookup: CDR1 SQVTM, CDR2 ANQGSEA. CDR3: CSVGQGQGTEAFF. The DNA of the CDR3 is TGCAGCGTTGGACAGGGTCAGGGCACTGAAGCTTTCTTT. Full variable domain (missing parts from reference TRBV29-1 and TRBJ1-1): SAVISQKPSRDICQRGTSLTIQCQVDSQVTMMFWYRQQPGQSLTLIATANQGSEATYESGFVIDKFPISRPNLTFSTLTVSNMSPEDSSIYLCSVGQGQGTEAFFGQGTRLTVV.

The rearrangement uses TRBV7-2 and TRBJ2-5; no clear D. The CDR3 is 15 amino acids. V was pared by 0 bases and J by 1 base, with 9 bases between. Germline-derived CDR1 and CDR2 are SGHTA and FQGNSA. In DNA form, the CDR3 reads TGTGCCAGCAGCTTAGCGCTGGGTGGCCAAGAGACCCAGTACTTC. Translating it yields CASSLALGGQETQYF.

This chain connects TRBV25-1 to TRBJ2-5; perhaps D is TRBD1 or TRBD2 (5 bases each). This CDR3 has 15 residues. V lost 8 bases to trimming and J lost 2 bases, with 18 bases between them. From germline, CDR1 is MGHDK and CDR2 SYGVNS. CDR3 bases: TGTGCCAGCCGACCCCCAGGGAGTGGTCAAGAGACCCAGTACTTC. Its protein product is CASRPPGSGQETQYF.

The rearrangement joins TRBV4-1 to TRBJ2-7, with a weak D call TRBD2 (7 bases). V lost 0 bases and J 7 bases, leaving 22 bases between the germline ends. The length of the CDR3 is 17 residues. Germline-derived CDR1 and CDR2 are MGHRA and YSYEKL. CDR3 amino acids: CASSQETTGGSTFEQYF. CDR3 sequence (DNA): TGCGCCAGCAGCCAAGAGACAACGGGGGGCTCTACGTTTGAGCAGTACTTC.

The rearrangement uses TRBV15 and TRBJ2-3; 8 bases fit TRBD2. There are 17 residues in the CDR3. CDR1 and CDR2 (germline): LNHNV, YYDKDF (reference sequence). The V gene end was trimmed by 1 base and the J gene end by 1 base; junction bases not matched to a gene: 7. The CDR3 sequence is CATSRAYSGGRTDTQYF. CDR3 bases: TGTGCCACCAGCAGAGCATACAGCGGGGGCCGCACAGATACGCAGTATTTT.

V and J are TRBV5-4 and TRBJ2-5; TRBD2 matches 9 bases. The V and J ends lost 4 bases and 5 bases, in that order; junction bases with no gene match: 6. Germline V gene sequence: CDR1 SGHNT, CDR2 YYREEE (reference sequence). The CDR3 has 14 residues. This chain's CDR3 is CASSQGLAPETQYF. The DNA of the CDR3 is TGTGCCAGCAGCCAAGGACTAGCGCCCGAGACCCAGTACTTC.

The chain couples TRBV13 to TRBJ2-5; no clear D gene. CDR3 length: 13 residues. V was pared by 1 base and J by 5 bases, with 8 bases between. The germline V gene has CDR1 PRHDT and CDR2 FYEKMQ (reference sequence). The CDR3 here is CASSLVLGETQYF. In DNA form, the CDR3 reads TGTGCCAGCAGCTTAGTTCTAGGGGAGACCCAGTACTTC.

The rearrangement uses TRBV9 and TRBJ2-3; no reliable D call. V lost 2 bases and J 5 bases, leaving 12 bases between the germline ends. Germline lookup yields CDR1 SGDLS and CDR2 YYNGEE. The CDR3 contains 14 residues. CDR3 amino acids: CASSVWGREDTQYF. CDR3 nucleotides: TGTGCCAGCAGCGTGTGGGGAAGGGAAGATACGCAGTATTTT.

The rearrangement links TRBV29-1 to TRBJ1-2; 10 bases are shared with TRBD1. Germline V lookup: CDR1 SQVTM, CDR2 ANQGSEA. The V gene end was trimmed by 4 bases and the J gene end by 6 bases; junction bases not matched to a gene: 5. This CDR3 region has 13 residues. This CDR3 is CSVVGQGIDGYTF. CDR3 bases: TGCAGCGTTGTGGGACAGGGGATCGATGGCTACACCTTC.

The V gene is TRBV13, the J gene TRBJ2-5; 7 bases agree with TRBD2. Per germline, CDR1 PRHDT and CDR2 FYEKMQ (reference sequence). The length of the CDR3 is 15 residues. Trimming cost V 2 bases and J 1 base; bases outside gene matches: 4. CDR3 sequence reads: CASSLRLAAQETQYF. CDR3 nucleotides: TGTGCCAGCAGCTTACGGCTAGCGGCCCAAGAGACCCAGTACTTC.

The chain joins TRBV7-8 to TRBJ2-7; 7 nucleotides align to TRBD1. Germline V gives CDR1 SGHVS, CDR2 FQNEAQ. There are 15 residues in the CDR3. Trimming removed 0 bases from V and 6 bases from J; junction bases left unmatched: 8. This chain's CDR3 is CASSLARDSRSEQYF. CDR3 in DNA: TGTGCCAGCAGCTTAGCCCGGGACAGCCGTTCCGAGCAGTACTTC.

V is TRBV29-1 and J is TRBJ1-1; a possible D gene is TRBD1 (6 bases). This CDR3 is built from 13 residues. Trimming took 7 bases from V and 2 from J, leaving 14 bases between them. Germline values: CDR1 SQVTM, CDR2 ANQGSEA. CDR3 protein: CSALGQINTEAFF. The CDR3 DNA follows: TGCAGCGCCTTAGGACAGATAAACACTGAAGCTTTCTTT.

The chain couples TRBV10-3 to TRBJ2-1; D is perhaps TRBD1 (6 bases). The ends were cut back, 6 bases at V and 9 bases at J, with 12 bases in the middle. CDR3 size: 12 residues. Germline CDR1 and CDR2: ENHRY and SYGVKD. The DNA of the CDR3 is TGTGCCATCAGCCCACTACAGGGTGAGCAGTTCTTC. Translating it yields CAISPLQGEQFF.

V and J are TRBV6-5 and TRBJ1-1; no reliable D call. Looked up from germline, CDR1 is MNHEY and CDR2 is SVGAGI. The CDR3 runs 14 residues. Trimming removed 0 bases from V and 4 bases from J, with 9 bases in between. The CDR3 sequence: CASSYSRVGTEAFF. DNA for the CDR3: TGTGCCAGCAGTTACTCGAGGGTTGGCACTGAAGCTTTCTTT.

The table lists this clone with a count of one. The chain carries TRBV19 and TRBJ2-4; D ambiguous. The length of the CDR3 is 11 residues. The V gene lost 8 bases and the J gene lost 6 bases, with 8 bases spanning the gap. The germline V gene encodes CDR1 LNHDA and CDR2 SQIVND (reference sequence). The CDR3 is CASGFGNIQYF. CDR3 bases: TGTGCCAGTGGGTTTGGAAACATTCAGTACTTC.

This chain connects TRBV15 to TRBJ2-6; D is perhaps TRBD1 or TRBD2 (7 bases each). The CDR3 contains 15 residues. Germline V gene lookup returns CDR1 LNHNV and CDR2 YYDKDF (reference sequence). Trimming took off 9 bases at V and 0 bases at J, with 12 bases between the two ends. In DNA form, the CDR3 reads TGTGCCACAGAGCGGGACAGCTCTGGGGCCAACGTCCTGACTTTC. Translated, it gives CATERDSSGANVLTF.

This clone has a handful of counts. The V call is TRBV5-1, the J call TRBJ2-1; D is perhaps TRBD1 (6 bases). Germline V gene lookup returns CDR1 SGHRS and CDR2 YFSETQ. This CDR3 is built from 15 residues. The V and J ends lost 0 bases and 6 bases respectively, with 13 bases between them. The CDR3 protein is CASSLEGTRGNEQFF. The CDR3 coding sequence is TGCGCCAGCAGCTTGGAGGGGACAAGGGGCAATGAGCAGTTCTTC.